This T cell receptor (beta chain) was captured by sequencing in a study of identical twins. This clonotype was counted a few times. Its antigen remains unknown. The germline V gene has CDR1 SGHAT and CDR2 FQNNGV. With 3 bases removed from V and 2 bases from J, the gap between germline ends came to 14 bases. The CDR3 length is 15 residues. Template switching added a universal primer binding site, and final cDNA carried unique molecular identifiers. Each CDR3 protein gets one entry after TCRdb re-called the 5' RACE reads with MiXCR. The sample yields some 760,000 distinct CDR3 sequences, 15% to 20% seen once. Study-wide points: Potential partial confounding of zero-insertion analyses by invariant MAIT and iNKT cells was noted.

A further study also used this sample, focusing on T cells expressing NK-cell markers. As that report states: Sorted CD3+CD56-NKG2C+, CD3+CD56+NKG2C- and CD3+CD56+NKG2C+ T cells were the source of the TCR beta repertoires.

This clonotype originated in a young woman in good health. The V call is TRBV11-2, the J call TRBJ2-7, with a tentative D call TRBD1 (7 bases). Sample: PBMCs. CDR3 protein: CASSFFRGATYEQYF. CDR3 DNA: TGTGCCAGCAGCTTCTTCAGGGGGGCTACCTACGAGCAGTACTTC.